These 9 T cell receptor beta chains came from one sample sequenced in a study of blood T cell repertoires in COVID-19. TCRdb's table, derived via immunoSEQ multiplex PCR, lists solely in-frame clones and lacks some. This sample has about 68,000 clones; 75% to 90% occur once, and the top ten carry about 2.4%. The sequencing sample was made of peripheral blood. Source of these receptors: a human donor in a cohort sampled during active COVID-19.

The chain carries TRBV3-1 (or the pseudogene TRBV3-2) and TRBJ2-7, with 12 positions matching TRBD1. Trimming at V came to 3 bases and at J to 5 bases, leaving 5 bases not matched to a gene. The CDR3 length is 15 residues. Germline loops: CDR1 LGHDT, CDR2 YNNKEL (reference sequence). This CDR3 reads CASSHWDRGRDEQYF. The CDR3 DNA is TGTGCCAGCAGCCACTGGGACAGGGGGCGAGACGAGCAGTACTTC.

This chain connects TRBV7-9 to TRBJ1-2; D gene uncertain. V lost 5 bases, J lost 1 base, and 5 bases lay in between. There are 12 residues in the CDR3. CDR1 is SEHNR and CDR2 is FQNEAQ in the germline V gene (reference sequence). The chain's CDR3 is CASSASNYGYTF. Here the CDR3 DNA reads TGTGCCAGCAGCGCCAGTAACTATGGCTACACCTTC.

The chain uses TRBV5-5 and TRBJ2-7; weak D call: TRBD2 (6 bases). Per germline, CDR1 SGHKS and CDR2 YYEKEE (reference sequence). The CDR3 has 14 residues. Deletions cut 0 bases from V and 3 bases from J, with 10 bases between. The CDR3 nucleotides read TGTGCCAGCAGCTTGGTGGGAGGACTCTACGAGCAGTACTTC. Translating gives CASSLVGGLYEQYF.

This chain uses TRBV11-1 with TRBJ2-1; TRBD1 aligns across 8 bases. The length of the CDR3 is 14 residues. Germline values: CDR1 SGHAT, CDR2 FQDESV (reference sequence). The J segment lost 3 bases and the V segment lost 5 bases, leaving 3 bases of the junction unmatched. CDR3 in amino acids: CASSIGQGYNEQFF. The DNA for the CDR3 is TGTGCCAGCAGCATCGGACAGGGCTACAATGAGCAGTTCTTC.

The rearrangement links TRBV27 to TRBJ1-1; the D is unclear. V was shortened by 3 bases and J by 5 bases, with 13 bases between the two germline ends. The CDR3 has 14 amino acids. Germline loops: CDR1 MNHEY, CDR2 SMNVEV (reference sequence). The CDR3 here is CASSFRGLNTEAFF. For the CDR3, the DNA is TGTGCCAGCAGTTTCAGAGGGTTAAATACTGAAGCTTTCTTT.

The rearrangement links TRBV28 to TRBJ1-6; TRBD1 matches at 7 bases. Germline V gene data show CDR1 as MDHEN and CDR2 as SYDVKM. CDR3 length equals 14 residues. Trimming took 6 bases from V and 3 from J; bases not matched to a gene: 2. In DNA, the CDR3 is TGTGCCAGCAGGGGGACAGTCTATAATTCACCCCTCCACTTT. Protein product: CASRGTVYNSPLHF.

The genes are TRBV6-2 or TRBV6-3 and TRBJ2-3, with 13 positions matching TRBD2. Germline V gene lookup returns CDR1 MNHEY and CDR2 SVGEGT. The junction had 6 bases not matched to a gene; V was cut back by 5 bases and J by 7 bases. The CDR3 length is 15 residues. CDR3 coding DNA: TGTGCCAGCAGTGTCGGACTAGCGGGAGTAAATACGCAGTATTTT. Translated: CASSVGLAGVNTQYF.

The rearrangement joins TRBV4-1 to TRBJ1-1; D is unresolved. There are 16 residues in the CDR3. The germline gives CDR1 MGHRA, CDR2 YSYEKL. V lost 0 bases to trimming and J lost 1 base, with 12 bases between them. The CDR3 DNA reads TGCGCCAGCAGCCAAGATCTAGTAGTGGGGAACACTGAAGCTTTCTTT. It specifies CASSQDLVVGNTEAFF.

This chain connects TRBV6-6 to TRBJ1-5; D is possibly TRBD1 (5 bases). The CDR3 is 13 residues long. The V end lost 2 bases, the J end lost 7 bases, and 9 bases lay between the germline ends. CDR1 is MNHNY, CDR2 SVGAGI, per germline (reference sequence). Here the CDR3 DNA reads TGTGCCAGCAGTTACAGGGGTGGGCAGCCCCAGCATTTT. Translated: CASSYRGGQPQHF.